A selection of T cell receptor beta chains follows, all from one sample in a study of blood T cell repertoires in COVID-19. Repertoires were generated with immunoSEQ multiplex PCR, while TCRdb's copy carries only in-frame clones and drops some. Counted here are around 94,000 clones, around 86% occurring once; the ten biggest clones make up 3%. The source material was peripheral blood. The source of these receptors is a man in his forties or fifties with active or convalescent COVID-19. CDR3s include the opening cysteine and the closing phenylalanine or tryptophan. A D gene is named only where the DNA matches it firmly. Clone sizes are given selectively: once, few, many, or a class where the clone is expanded.

size,D,J,V,CDR3,DNA
many,.,TRBJ2-5,TRBV6-6,CASSYGGGAYQETQYF,TGTGCCAGCAGTTACGGGGGGGGCGCGTACCAAGAGACCCAGTACTTC
once,.,TRBJ1-6,TRBV27,CASSSPTENSPLHF,TGTGCCAGCAGTTCCCCCACAGAGAATTCACCCCTCCACTTT
.,.,TRBJ1-2,TRBV28,CASSLGTLEGGYGYTF,TGTGCCAGCAGTTTGGGGACACTGGAAGGGGGCTATGGCTACACCTTC
.,TRBD2,TRBJ2-7,TRBV7-2,CASSPWTSGGTQYF,TGTGCCAGCAGCCCCTGGACTAGCGGGGGAACGCAGTACTTC
.,.,TRBJ2-5,TRBV7-8,CASSLEPRGKETQYF,TGTGCCAGCAGCTTAGAACCCAGGGGAAAAGAGACCCAGTACTTC
.,TRBD2,TRBJ2-1,TRBV18,CASSPGTERGYEQFF,TGTGCCAGCTCACCCGGGACCGAGCGGGGCTATGAGCAGTTCTTC
few,.,TRBJ2-3,TRBV21-1,CASSKLAGDPSSTDTQYF,TGTGCCAGCAGCAAACTAGCGGGGGACCCTTCTAGCACAGATACGCAGTATTTT
.,TRBD1,TRBJ1-2,TRBV5-8,CASSLARDRGGYTF,TGTGCCAGCAGCTTGGCCCGGGACAGGGGCGGCTACACCTTC
.,TRBD1,TRBJ1-3,TRBV10-1,CASSAGTVSGNTIYF,TGCGCCAGCAGCGCCGGGACAGTCTCTGGAAACACCATATATTTT
.,TRBD1,TRBJ1-2,TRBV4-3,CASSQDPQGDGYTF,TGCGCCAGCAGCCAAGATCCTCAGGGGGACGGCTACACCTTC
.,TRBD1,TRBJ2-2,TRBV5-1,CASSTGTANTGELFF,TGCGCCAGCAGCACGGGGACAGCGAACACCGGGGAGCTGTTTTTT
.,TRBD1,TRBJ2-5,TRBV30,CAWGIQGAGETQYF,TGTGCCTGGGGGATACAGGGGGCGGGGGAGACCCAGTACTTC
.,TRBD1,TRBJ1-2,TRBV6-4,CASSTSGTGGGGYTF,TGTGCCAGCAGTACCTCCGGGACAGGGGGCGGTGGCTACACCTTC
.,TRBD1,TRBJ2-7,TRBV7-2,CASSPPGQGVHEQYF,TGTGCCAGCAGCCCTCCGGGACAGGGGGTGCACGAGCAGTACTTC
.,.,TRBJ2-7,TRBV10-3,CASRELQLNEQYF,TGTGCCTCCCGGGAGCTCCAATTAAACGAGCAGTACTTC
few,TRBD1,TRBJ1-5,TRBV19,CASSRPGQGLILQPQHF,TGTGCCAGTAGTAGACCGGGACAGGGGTTAATTCTTCAGCCCCAGCATTTT
.,.,TRBJ2-3,TRBV21-1,CASSSPPSAGCF,TGTGCCAGCAGCAGCCCGCCATCCGCCGGGTGTTTT
once,TRBD1,TRBJ2-6,TRBV24-1,CATSDFGDRGSGANVLTF,TGTGCCACCAGTGATTTCGGAGACAGGGGTTCAGGGGCCAACGTCCTGACTTTC
.,TRBD1,TRBJ1-2,TRBV19,CASSIRTGGAGYTF,TGTGCCAGTAGTATCCGAACAGGGGGAGCCGGCTACACCTTC
.,TRBD1,TRBJ1-2,TRBV6-5,CASRGTGTYGYTF,TGTGCCAGCAGGGGGACAGGGACCTATGGCTACACCTTC
.,TRBD1,TRBJ1-1,TRBV28,CASRLQTTGFGTEAFF,TGTGCCAGCAGATTACAAACGACAGGGTTTGGCACTGAAGCTTTCTTT
.,.,TRBJ1-3,TRBV28,CASSPSRGFGNTIYF,TGTGCCAGCAGTCCATCGAGGGGGTTTGGAAACACCATATATTTT
.,.,TRBJ2-2,TRBV24-1,CATSDLHGGAGELFF,TGTGCCACCAGTGATTTGCACGGGGGTGCCGGGGAGCTGTTTTTT
.,.,TRBJ1-2,TRBV12-3/TRBV12-4,CASSPGGLYGYTF,TGTGCCAGCTCCCCGGGCGGACTCTATGGCTACACCTTC
.,.,TRBJ1-5,TRBV28,CASKNRVQPQHF,TGTGCCAGCAAGAACAGGGTCCAGCCCCAGCATTTT
.,.,TRBJ1-5,TRBV3-1/TRBV3-2,CASSIQVSNQPQHF,TGTGCCAGCAGTATACAGGTGAGCAATCAGCCCCAGCATTTT
.,TRBD1,TRBJ2-1,TRBV28,CASSTQDRRDEQFF,TGTGCCAGCAGTACACAGGACAGGCGGGATGAGCAGTTCTTC